This T cell receptor (beta chain) emerged from a study of regulatory T cells in long-lasting Graves disease. The overall study: A definition of persistent Graves' disease required over 5 years of antithyroid drugs plus positive TSH receptor antibodies.

Between the trimmed V and J ends, which lost 4 bases and 0 bases, there was a span of 15 bases. Per germline, CDR1 SQVTM and CDR2 ANQGSEA. The CDR3 totals 16 residues. Arm-PCR of CDR3 regions with iRepertoire HTBI primers generated TCR beta libraries. TCRdb re-analysed the multiplex PCR reads in MiXCR, keeping a single row per CDR3 protein. The table records fewer than 450,000 distinct CDR3 sequences, 20% to 30% of them present only once. Findings and limits, study-wide: In persistent patients, shared public clonotypes (2,741) outnumbered those in new patients (about 890). Reduced TCR diversity was observed in persistent Graves' patients versus newly diagnosed patients. The study found TRBV28, TRBJ1-2 and TRBJ2-5 favored in persistent disease.

As to time point: persistent/refractory GD, antithyroid drugs over 5 years with positive TRAb. PBMCs were the source of the RNA used for TCR sequencing. This clonotype appeared a few times. Antigen: not known. The sample was peripheral blood mononuclear cells (PBMCs), taken when the disease was refractory, from a patient treated with antithyroid drugs. The chain combines TRBV29-1 with TRBJ2-2; maybe TRBD2 (5 bases). The receptor was derived from a female donor with Graves disease. The CDR3 nucleotides read TGCAGCGTTGTAGCGCGGAAGAATGCGAACACCGGGGAGCTGTTTTTT. Protein product: CSVVARKNANTGELFF.